This entry features one TCR beta chain sequence. Per the original data handling: Estimation of nucleated cell counts was performed using reference gene primer amplification. Sequenced by immunoSEQ multiplex PCR; TCRdb stores in-frame clones only, minus some. The V and J calls and clone size were taken over from that table, and D and trimming were inferred from the DNA. The repertoire includes 110,000 or so clones, about nine tenths of them detected once, and approximately 4.5% sits in the top ten. The sample belongs to a study of blood T cell repertoires in COVID-19. Study-level background: COVID-19 samples, acute and convalescent, were from the United States, Italy and Spain. The cDNA or gDNA used as material had been derived from T cells, B-cell-depleted T cells, or PBMCs.

The receptor comes from a woman aged 45-65 years with acute or convalescent COVID-19. The sequencing sample was made of peripheral blood.

Here the CDR3 reads CASSSPGHSLTLEQYF. In DNA, the CDR3 is TGTGCCAGCAGCTCACCGGGACACTCTCTGACCCTCGAGCAGTACTTC. V gene TRBV7-2 combines with J gene TRBJ2-7; the D gene is possibly TRBD1 (6 bases). Trimming pared 4 bases from V and 6 bases from J, leaving 22 bases between. Germline V CDR1 and CDR2: SGHTA, FQGNSA. This CDR3 contains 16 residues.